What follows are 12 T cell receptor beta chains derived from one specimen sequenced in a study of blood T cell repertoires in COVID-19. Repertoires were generated with immunoSEQ multiplex PCR, while TCRdb's copy carries only in-frame clones and drops some. This table holds roughly 300,000 clones, just over 90% found once. The sequenced sample was peripheral blood. Source of these receptors: a woman between 25 and 40 years old with COVID-19, enrolled during active disease.

The chain links TRBV29-1 to TRBJ2-3, with TRBD1 identical over 7 bases. Germline V gene lookup returns CDR1 SQVTM and CDR2 ANQGSEA. The CDR3 is 13 residues long. The ends lost 4 bases at V and 3 bases at J; junction bases unmatched: 4. The CDR3 region is CSVVRGLTDTQYF. The DNA for the CDR3 is TGCAGCGTTGTGAGGGGGCTAACAGATACGCAGTATTTT.

V gene TRBV5-1 combines with J gene TRBJ2-2; D is unclear. With 1 base removed from V and 5 bases from J, the gap between germline ends came to 6 bases. Germline V gives CDR1 SGHRS, CDR2 YFSETQ. The CDR3 totals 13 residues. The CDR3 DNA is TGCGCCAGCAGCTTGTCTGTGACCGGGGAGCTGTTTTTT. Translating gives CASSLSVTGELFF.

The chain combines TRBV2 with TRBJ1-4, with a tentative D call TRBD1 (5 bases). Germline CDR1 is SNHLY and CDR2 is FYNNEI. The CDR3 extends over 13 amino acids. Deletions cut 8 bases from V and 6 bases from J, with 13 bases between. The CDR3 DNA is TGTGCCAGCCGCGACCAGGGTTATGAAAAACTGTTTTTT. As protein: CASRDQGYEKLFF.

The genes are TRBV19 and TRBJ1-1; D might be TRBD1 (5 bases). The CDR3 runs 14 residues. V was cut by 7 bases and J by 7 bases, with 19 bases left in between. Germline CDR1 LNHDA, CDR2 SQIVND (reference sequence). The CDR3 sequence: CASTRDREGFEAFF. CDR3 DNA sequence: TGTGCCAGTACCCGAGATCGGGAGGGGTTTGAAGCTTTCTTT.

The rearrangement uses TRBV5-6 and TRBJ1-5; 8 bases are shared with TRBD1. Germline-derived CDR1 and CDR2 are SGHDT and YYEEEE. The CDR3 spans 14 residues. The V gene end was trimmed by 4 bases and the J gene end by 4 bases; junction bases not matched to a gene: 4. CDR3 region: CASSSGTGNQPQHF. CDR3 DNA: TGTGCCAGCAGCAGCGGGACAGGAAATCAGCCCCAGCATTTT.

This sequence joins TRBV5-5 and TRBJ2-2; TRBD1 matches 7 bases. The length of the CDR3 is 15 residues. The V and J ends lost 4 bases and 4 bases, in that order; junction bases with no gene match: 7. Germline loops: CDR1 SGHKS, CDR2 YYEKEE (reference sequence). The CDR3 sequence is CASSPGTAPTGELFF. The DNA of the CDR3 is TGTGCCAGCAGCCCAGGGACAGCACCCACCGGGGAGCTGTTTTTT.

This chain connects TRBV5-1 to TRBJ1-2; D is possibly TRBD1 (5 bases). CDR3 size: 15 residues. V gave up 2 bases and J gave up 0 bases, with 11 bases separating them. Looked up from germline, CDR1 is SGHRS and CDR2 is YFSETQ. The CDR3 protein is CASSFGTVANYGYTF. CDR3 sequence (DNA): TGCGCCAGCAGCTTTGGGACTGTAGCTAACTATGGCTACACCTTC.

This clone was observed once. This chain links TRBV27 with TRBJ2-1; TRBD1 matches 8 bases. This CDR3 has 16 amino acids. Germline-derived CDR1 and CDR2 are MNHEY and SMNVEV (reference sequence). V was pared by 6 bases and J by 2 bases, with 9 bases of the junction left unmatched. This CDR3 is CASSLRTGLPYNEQFF. In DNA, the CDR3 is TGTGCCAGCAGCCTCAGGACAGGGCTCCCCTACAATGAGCAGTTCTTC.

The V gene is TRBV2, the J gene TRBJ1-5, with D uncertain. V was clipped by 2 bases and J by 1 base, with 9 bases between them. Germline CDR1 reads SNHLY; CDR2 reads FYNNEI. CDR3 length equals 15 residues. The CDR3 DNA is TGTGCCAGCAGTGAATTGGCGGGGAGCAATCAGCCCCAGCATTTT. Its translation: CASSELAGSNQPQHF.

Here the CDR3 DNA reads TGTGCCAGCAGCGCATTACCTCCGGGACAGGGTAAAGCTTTCTTT. It specifies CASSALPPGQGKAFF. The genes are TRBV7-3 and TRBJ1-1, with 9 bases fitting TRBD1. Losses at the gene ends were 5 bases for V and 9 bases for J; bases not matched to a gene: 13. Germline V CDR1 and CDR2: SGHTA, FQGTGA. The CDR3 has 15 amino acids.

In nucleotides, the CDR3 is TGTGCCACCTACGACGCGAGGTTGGGCTACACCTTC. The encoded protein is CATYDARLGYTF. This chain links TRBV10-3 with TRBJ1-2; D gene unclear. The CDR3 consists of 12 residues. The germline V gene encodes CDR1 ENHRY and CDR2 SYGVKD. Trimming removed 10 bases from V and 8 bases from J, with 17 bases in between.

This chain connects TRBV28 to TRBJ2-2; the match to TRBD2 covers 10 bases. The germline V gene encodes CDR1 MDHEN and CDR2 SYDVKM. J was trimmed by 8 bases and V by 6 bases; bases with no gene match: 12. The CDR3 is 16 residues long. CDR3 nucleotide sequence: TGTGCCAGCAGGGCCACTAGCGGGATAGGCAGAGGGGAGCTGTTTTTT. Protein: CASRATSGIGRGELFF.